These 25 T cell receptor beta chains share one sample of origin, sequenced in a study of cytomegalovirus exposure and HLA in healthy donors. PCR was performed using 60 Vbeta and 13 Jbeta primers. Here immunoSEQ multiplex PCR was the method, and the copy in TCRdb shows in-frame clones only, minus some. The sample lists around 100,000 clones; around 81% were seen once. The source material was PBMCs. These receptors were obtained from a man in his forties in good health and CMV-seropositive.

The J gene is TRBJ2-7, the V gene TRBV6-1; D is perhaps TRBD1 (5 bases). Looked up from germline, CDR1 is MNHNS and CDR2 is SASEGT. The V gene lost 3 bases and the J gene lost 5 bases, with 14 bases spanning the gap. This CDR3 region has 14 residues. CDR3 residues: CASSESQAQDEQYF. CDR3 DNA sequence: TGTGCCAGCAGTGAGTCACAGGCACAGGACGAGCAGTACTTC.

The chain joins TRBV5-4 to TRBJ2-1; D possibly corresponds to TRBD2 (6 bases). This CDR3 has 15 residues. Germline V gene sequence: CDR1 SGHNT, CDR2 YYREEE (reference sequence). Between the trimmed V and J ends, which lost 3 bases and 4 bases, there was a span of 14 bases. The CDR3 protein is CASSWKSGTYNEQFF. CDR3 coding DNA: TGTGCCAGCAGCTGGAAATCCGGGACTTACAATGAGCAGTTCTTC.

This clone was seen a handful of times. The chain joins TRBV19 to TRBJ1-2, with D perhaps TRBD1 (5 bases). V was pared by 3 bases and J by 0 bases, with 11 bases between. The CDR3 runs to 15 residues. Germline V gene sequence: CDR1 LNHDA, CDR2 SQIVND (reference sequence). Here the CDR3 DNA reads TGTGCCAGTAGTATTGGGGGGATAGCTAACTATGGCTACACCTTC. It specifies CASSIGGIANYGYTF.

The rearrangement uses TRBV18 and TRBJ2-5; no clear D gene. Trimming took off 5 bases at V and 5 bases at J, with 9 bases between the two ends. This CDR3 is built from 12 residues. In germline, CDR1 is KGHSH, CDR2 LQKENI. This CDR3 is CASSEVRETQYF. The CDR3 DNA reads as TGTGCCAGCTCAGAGGTCCGGGAGACCCAGTACTTC.

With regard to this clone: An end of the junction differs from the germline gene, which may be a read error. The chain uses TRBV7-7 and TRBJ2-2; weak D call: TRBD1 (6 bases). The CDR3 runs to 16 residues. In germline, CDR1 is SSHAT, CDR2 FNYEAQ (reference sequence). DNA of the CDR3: TGTGCTAGCAGCTCACACTCGACAGGGAACACCGGGGAGCTGTTTTTT. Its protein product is CASSSHSTGNTGELFF.

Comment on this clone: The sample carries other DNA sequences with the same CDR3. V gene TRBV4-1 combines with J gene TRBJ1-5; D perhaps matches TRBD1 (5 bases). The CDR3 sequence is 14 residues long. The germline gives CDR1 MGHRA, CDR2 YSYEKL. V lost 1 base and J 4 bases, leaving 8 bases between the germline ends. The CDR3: CASSQGRGNQPQHF. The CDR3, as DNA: TGCGCCAGCAGCCAAGGCCGGGGGAATCAGCCCCAGCATTTT.

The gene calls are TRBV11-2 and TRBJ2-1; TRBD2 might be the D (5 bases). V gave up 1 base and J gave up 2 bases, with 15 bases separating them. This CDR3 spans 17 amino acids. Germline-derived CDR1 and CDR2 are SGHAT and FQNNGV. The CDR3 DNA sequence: TGTGCCAGCAGCTTAGTCCCCGAGTGGGAGACCTACAATGAGCAGTTCTTC. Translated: CASSLVPEWETYNEQFF. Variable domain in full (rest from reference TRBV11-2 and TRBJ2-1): EAGVAQSPRYKIIEKRQSVAFWCNPISGHATLYWYQQILGQGPKLLIQFQNNGVVDDSQLPKDRFSAERLKGVDSTLKIQPAKLEDSAVYLCASSLVPEWETYNEQFFGPGTRLTVL.

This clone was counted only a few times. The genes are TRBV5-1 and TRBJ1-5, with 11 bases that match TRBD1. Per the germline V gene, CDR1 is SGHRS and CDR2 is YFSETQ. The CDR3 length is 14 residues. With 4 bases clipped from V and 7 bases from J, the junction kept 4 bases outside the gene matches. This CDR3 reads CASSQGTGGQPQHF. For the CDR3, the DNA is TGCGCCAGCAGCCAAGGGACAGGGGGACAGCCCCAGCATTTT.

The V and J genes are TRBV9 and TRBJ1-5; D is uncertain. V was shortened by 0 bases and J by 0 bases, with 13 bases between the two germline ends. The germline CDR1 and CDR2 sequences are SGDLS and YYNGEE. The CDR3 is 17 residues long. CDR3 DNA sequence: TGTGCCAGCAGCGTAGGGCGAGGGCTGGATAGCAATCAGCCCCAGCATTTT. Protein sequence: CASSVGRGLDSNQPQHF.

CDR3 amino acids: CASSRQTQETQYF. CDR3 nucleotide sequence: TGTGCCAGCTCACGACAAACCCAAGAGACCCAGTACTTC. The J gene is TRBJ2-5, the V gene TRBV18; D is ambiguous. Germline CDR1 KGHSH, CDR2 LQKENI. CDR3 length: 13 residues. Trimming removed 4 bases at V and 1 base at J, with 7 bases between.

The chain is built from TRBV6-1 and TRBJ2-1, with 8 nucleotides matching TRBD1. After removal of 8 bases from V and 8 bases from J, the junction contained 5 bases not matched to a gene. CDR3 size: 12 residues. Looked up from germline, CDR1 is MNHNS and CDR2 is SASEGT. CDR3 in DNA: TGTGCCAGCGGTTCGACAGGGGATGAGCAGTTCTTC. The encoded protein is CASGSTGDEQFF.

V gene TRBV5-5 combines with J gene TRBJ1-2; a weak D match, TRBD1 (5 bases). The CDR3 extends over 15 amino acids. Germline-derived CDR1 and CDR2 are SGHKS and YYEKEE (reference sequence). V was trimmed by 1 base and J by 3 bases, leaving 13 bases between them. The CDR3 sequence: CASSLIPREDYGYTF. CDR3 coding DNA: TGTGCCAGCAGCTTGATACCCAGGGAAGACTATGGCTACACCTTC.

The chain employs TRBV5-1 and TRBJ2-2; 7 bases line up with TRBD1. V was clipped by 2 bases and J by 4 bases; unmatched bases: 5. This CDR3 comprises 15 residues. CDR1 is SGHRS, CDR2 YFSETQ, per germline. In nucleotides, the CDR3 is TGCGCCAGCAGCTTCACAGGGGCCGGCACCGGGGAGCTGTTTTTT. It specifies CASSFTGAGTGELFF.

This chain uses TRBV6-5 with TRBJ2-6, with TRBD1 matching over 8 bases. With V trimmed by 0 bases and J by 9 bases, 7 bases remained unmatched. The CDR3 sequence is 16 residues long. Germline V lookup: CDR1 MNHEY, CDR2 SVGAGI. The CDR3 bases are TGTGCCAGCAGTTACTCCAGGACAGGGCTGGGCAACGTCCTGACTTTC. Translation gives CASSYSRTGLGNVLTF.

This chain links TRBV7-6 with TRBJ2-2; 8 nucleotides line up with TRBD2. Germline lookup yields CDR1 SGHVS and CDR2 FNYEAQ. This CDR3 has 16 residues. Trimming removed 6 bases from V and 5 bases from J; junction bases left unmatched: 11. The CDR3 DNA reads TGTGCCAGCAGTTGGAGTGTTAGCGGGATAACCGGGGAGCTGTTTTTT. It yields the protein CASSWSVSGITGELFF.

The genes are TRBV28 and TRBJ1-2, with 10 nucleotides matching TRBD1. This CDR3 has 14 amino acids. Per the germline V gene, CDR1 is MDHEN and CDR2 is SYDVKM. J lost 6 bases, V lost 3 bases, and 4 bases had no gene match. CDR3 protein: CASSLRQGANGYTF. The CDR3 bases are TGTGCCAGCAGTTTGAGACAGGGGGCGAATGGCTACACCTTC.

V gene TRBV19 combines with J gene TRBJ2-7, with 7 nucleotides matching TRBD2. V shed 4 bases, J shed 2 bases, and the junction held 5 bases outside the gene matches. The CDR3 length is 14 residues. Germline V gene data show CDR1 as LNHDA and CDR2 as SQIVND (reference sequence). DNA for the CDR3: TGTGCCAGTAGTACGGCTAGCGGAACCTACGAGCAGTACTTC. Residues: CASSTASGTYEQYF. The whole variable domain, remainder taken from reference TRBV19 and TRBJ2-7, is DGGITQSPKYLFRKEGQNVTLSCEQNLNHDAMYWYRQDPGQGLRLIYYSQIVNDFQKGDIAEGYSVSREKKESFPLTVTSAQKNPTAFYLCASSTASGTYEQYFGPGTRLTVT.

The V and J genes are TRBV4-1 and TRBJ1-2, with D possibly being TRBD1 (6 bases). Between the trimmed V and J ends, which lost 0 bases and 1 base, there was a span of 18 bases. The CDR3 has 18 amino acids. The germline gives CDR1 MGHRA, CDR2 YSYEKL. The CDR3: CASSQDGGRISFNYGYTF. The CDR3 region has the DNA TGCGCCAGCAGCCAAGATGGGGGCCGGATAAGTTTTAACTATGGCTACACCTTC.

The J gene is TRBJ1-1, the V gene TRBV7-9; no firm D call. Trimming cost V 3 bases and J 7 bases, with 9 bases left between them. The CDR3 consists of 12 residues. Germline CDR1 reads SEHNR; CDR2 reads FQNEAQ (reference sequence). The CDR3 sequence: CASSFLNGEAFF. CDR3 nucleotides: TGTGCCAGCAGCTTTTTAAACGGTGAAGCTTTCTTT.

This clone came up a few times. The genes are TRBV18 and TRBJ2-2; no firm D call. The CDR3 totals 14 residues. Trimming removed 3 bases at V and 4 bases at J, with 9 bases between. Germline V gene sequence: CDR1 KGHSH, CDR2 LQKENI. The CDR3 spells CASSPDTRTGELFF. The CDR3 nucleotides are TGTGCCAGCTCACCCGATACGCGCACCGGGGAGCTGTTTTTT.

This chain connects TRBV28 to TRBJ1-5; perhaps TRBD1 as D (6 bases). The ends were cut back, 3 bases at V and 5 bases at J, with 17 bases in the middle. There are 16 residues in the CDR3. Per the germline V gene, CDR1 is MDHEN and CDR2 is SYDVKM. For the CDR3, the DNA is TGTGCCAGCAGTTTCTTCGCCCTTCAGGGGTATCAGCCCCAGCATTTT. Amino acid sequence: CASSFFALQGYQPQHF.

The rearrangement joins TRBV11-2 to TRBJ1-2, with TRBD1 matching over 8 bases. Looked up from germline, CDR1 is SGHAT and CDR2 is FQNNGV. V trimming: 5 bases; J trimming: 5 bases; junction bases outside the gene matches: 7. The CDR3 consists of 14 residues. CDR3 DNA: TGTGCCAGCAGCCCGACAGGGGCGGGGTATGGCTACACCTTC. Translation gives CASSPTGAGYGYTF.

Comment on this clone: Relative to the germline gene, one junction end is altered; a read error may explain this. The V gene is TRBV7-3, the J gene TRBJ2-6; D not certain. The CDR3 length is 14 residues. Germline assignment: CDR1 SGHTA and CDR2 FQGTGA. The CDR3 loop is CASSSLSRANVLTF. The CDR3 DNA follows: TGTGCCAGCAGCTCCCTCTCTCGGGCCAACGTCCTGACTTTC.

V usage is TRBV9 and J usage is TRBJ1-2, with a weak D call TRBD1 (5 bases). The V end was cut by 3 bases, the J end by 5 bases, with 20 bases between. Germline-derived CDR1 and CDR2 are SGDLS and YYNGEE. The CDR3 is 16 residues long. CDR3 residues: CASSAALQGIPYGYTF. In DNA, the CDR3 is TGTGCCAGCAGCGCAGCCCTGCAGGGAATCCCTTATGGCTACACCTTC.

CDR3 coding DNA: TGTGCCAGCAGTGGACTCCGGGGGAGTAACTATGGCTACACCTTC. This encodes CASSGLRGSNYGYTF. This rearrangement joins TRBV6-5 to TRBJ1-2; D possibly corresponds to TRBD1 (5 bases). The CDR3 has 15 amino acids. Trimming took off 5 bases at V and 1 base at J, with 14 bases between the two ends. In germline, CDR1 is MNHEY, CDR2 SVGAGI.